The clone carrying this TCR beta chain was detected only a few times. PCR amplification relied on 60 Vbeta primers (plus 13 Jbeta primers). TCRdb's copy holds only in-frame clones and misses some; the assay was immunoSEQ multiplex PCR. The data show some 91,000 clones, more than 75% seen once. This sample was included in a study of cytomegalovirus exposure and HLA in healthy donors. The receptor comes from a woman between 55 and 75 years old in good health and CMV-seronegative. What was sequenced was PBMCs.

The CDR3 reads CASSSPTRDEQYF. As DNA, the CDR3 is TGTGCCAGCAGCTCCCCCACCAGGGATGAGCAGTACTTC. V gene TRBV7-8 combines with J gene TRBJ2-7; D is possibly TRBD1 (5 bases). This CDR3 is 13 amino acids long. CDR1 SGHVS and CDR2 FQNEAQ come from the germline V gene. Trimming shortened V by 4 bases and J by 7 bases, and 14 bases separated the two germline ends.